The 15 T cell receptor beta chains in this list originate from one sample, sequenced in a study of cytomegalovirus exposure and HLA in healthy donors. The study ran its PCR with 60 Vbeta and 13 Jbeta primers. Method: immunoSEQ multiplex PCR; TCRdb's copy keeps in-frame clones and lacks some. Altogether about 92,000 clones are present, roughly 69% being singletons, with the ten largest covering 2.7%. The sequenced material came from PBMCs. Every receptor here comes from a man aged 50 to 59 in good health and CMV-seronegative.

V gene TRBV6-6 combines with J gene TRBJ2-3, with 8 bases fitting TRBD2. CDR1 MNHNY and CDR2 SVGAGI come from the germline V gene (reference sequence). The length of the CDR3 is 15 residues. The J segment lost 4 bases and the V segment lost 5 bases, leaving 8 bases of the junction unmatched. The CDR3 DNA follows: TGTGCCAGCAGTACGGGTGGACTAGCCCCAGATACGCAGTATTTT. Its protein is CASSTGGLAPDTQYF.

The CDR3 loop reads CASRRISNTGELFF. The CDR3 DNA reads as TGTGCCAGCAGGAGGATCTCTAACACCGGGGAGCTGTTTTTT. The V call is TRBV9, the J call TRBJ2-2; D remains ambiguous. Germline lookup yields CDR1 SGDLS and CDR2 YYNGEE. The CDR3 is 14 residues long. Trimming cost V 5 bases and J 2 bases, with 10 bases left between them.

CDR3 in amino acids: CSVELGGQGLAKNIQYF. DNA for the CDR3: TGCAGCGTTGAACTAGGGGGACAGGGGCTCGCCAAAAACATTCAGTACTTC. The V gene is TRBV29-1, the J gene TRBJ2-4; TRBD1 matches at 10 bases. CDR1 and CDR2 from the germline V gene are SQVTM and ANQGSEA. The CDR3 runs 17 residues. V dropped 2 bases and J dropped 1; count of bases not matched to a gene: 8.

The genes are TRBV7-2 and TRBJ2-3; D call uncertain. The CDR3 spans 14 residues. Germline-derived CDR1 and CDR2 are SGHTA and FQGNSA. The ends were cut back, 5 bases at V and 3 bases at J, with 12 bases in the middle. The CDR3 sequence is CASSPSVRTDTQYF. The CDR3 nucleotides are TGTGCCAGCAGCCCCAGCGTCCGTACAGATACGCAGTATTTT.

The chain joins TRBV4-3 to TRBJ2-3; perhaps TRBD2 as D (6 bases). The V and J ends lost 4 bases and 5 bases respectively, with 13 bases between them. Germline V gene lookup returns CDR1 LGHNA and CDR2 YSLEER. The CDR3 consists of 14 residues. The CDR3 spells CASSPAGFEDTQYF. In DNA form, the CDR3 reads TGCGCCAGCAGCCCAGCGGGCTTTGAAGATACGCAGTATTTT.

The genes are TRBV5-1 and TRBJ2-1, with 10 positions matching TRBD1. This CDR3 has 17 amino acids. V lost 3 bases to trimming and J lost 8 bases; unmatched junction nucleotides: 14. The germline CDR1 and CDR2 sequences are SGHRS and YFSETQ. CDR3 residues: CASSSASTGGLGDEQFF. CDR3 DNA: TGCGCCAGCAGCTCCGCCTCGACAGGGGGCCTCGGCGATGAGCAGTTCTTC.

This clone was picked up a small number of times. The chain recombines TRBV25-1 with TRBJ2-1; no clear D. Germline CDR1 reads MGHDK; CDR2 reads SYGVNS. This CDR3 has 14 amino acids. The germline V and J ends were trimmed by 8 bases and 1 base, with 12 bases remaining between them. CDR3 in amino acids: CASSKRNSYNEQFF. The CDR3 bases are TGTGCCAGCTCGAAGCGTAATTCCTACAATGAGCAGTTCTTC.

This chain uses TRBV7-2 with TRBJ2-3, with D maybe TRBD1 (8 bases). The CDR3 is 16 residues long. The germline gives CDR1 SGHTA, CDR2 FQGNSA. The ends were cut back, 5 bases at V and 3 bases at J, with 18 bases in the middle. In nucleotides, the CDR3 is TGTGCCAGCAGCCTACAGGGGGTGGGGGGGACAGATACGCAGTATTTT. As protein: CASSLQGVGGTDTQYF.

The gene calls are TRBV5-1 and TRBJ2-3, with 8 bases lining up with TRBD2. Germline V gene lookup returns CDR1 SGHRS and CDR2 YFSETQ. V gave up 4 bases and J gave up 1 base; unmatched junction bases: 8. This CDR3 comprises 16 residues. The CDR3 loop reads CASSQGLAGRTDTQYF. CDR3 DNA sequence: TGCGCCAGCAGCCAAGGCCTAGCGGGCCGCACAGATACGCAGTATTTT.

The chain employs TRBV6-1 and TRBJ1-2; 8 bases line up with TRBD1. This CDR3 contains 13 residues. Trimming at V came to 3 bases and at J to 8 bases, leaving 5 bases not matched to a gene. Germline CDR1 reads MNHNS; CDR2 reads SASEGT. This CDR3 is CASSERTGMGYTF. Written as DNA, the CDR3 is TGTGCCAGCAGTGAGAGGACAGGGATGGGCTACACCTTC.

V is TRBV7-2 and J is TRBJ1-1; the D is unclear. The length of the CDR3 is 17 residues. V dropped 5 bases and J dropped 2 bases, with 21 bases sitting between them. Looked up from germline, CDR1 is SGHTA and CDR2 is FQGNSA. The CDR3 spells CASSRPYGRYTNTEAFF. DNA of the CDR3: TGTGCCAGCAGCCGCCCCTATGGGAGGTATACTAACACTGAAGCTTTCTTT.

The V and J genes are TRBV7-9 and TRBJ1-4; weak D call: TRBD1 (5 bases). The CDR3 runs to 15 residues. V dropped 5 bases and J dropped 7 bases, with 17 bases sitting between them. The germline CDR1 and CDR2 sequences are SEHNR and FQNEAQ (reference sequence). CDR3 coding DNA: TGTGCCAGCAGCAGATCGGCTCAGGGTCCTGAAAAACTGTTTTTT. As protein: CASSRSAQGPEKLFF.

CDR3 loop: CASSQTDSNTEAFF. The CDR3, as DNA: TGTGCCAGCTCTCAGACAGACAGTAACACTGAAGCTTTCTTT. This rearrangement joins TRBV18 to TRBJ1-1; TRBD1 might be the D (5 bases). V dropped 6 bases and J dropped 2 bases, with 13 bases sitting between them. Germline V gives CDR1 KGHSH, CDR2 LQKENI. The CDR3 extends over 14 amino acids.

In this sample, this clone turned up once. The DNA of the CDR3 is TGTGCCAGCAGCACGTCACTAAGCTCCTACGAGCAGTACTTC. It codes for CASSTSLSSYEQYF. The chain has TRBV7-8 and TRBJ2-7; D not resolved. The CDR3 extends over 14 amino acids. Trimming pared 5 bases from V and 0 bases from J, leaving 11 bases between. Germline assignment: CDR1 SGHVS and CDR2 FQNEAQ.

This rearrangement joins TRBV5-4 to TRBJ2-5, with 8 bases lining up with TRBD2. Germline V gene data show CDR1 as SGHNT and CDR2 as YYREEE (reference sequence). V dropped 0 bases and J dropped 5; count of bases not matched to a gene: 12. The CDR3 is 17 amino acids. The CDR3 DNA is TGTGCCAGCAGCTTGGTTAGCGGGATTCGTAGGGGGGAGACCCAGTACTTC. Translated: CASSLVSGIRRGETQYF.